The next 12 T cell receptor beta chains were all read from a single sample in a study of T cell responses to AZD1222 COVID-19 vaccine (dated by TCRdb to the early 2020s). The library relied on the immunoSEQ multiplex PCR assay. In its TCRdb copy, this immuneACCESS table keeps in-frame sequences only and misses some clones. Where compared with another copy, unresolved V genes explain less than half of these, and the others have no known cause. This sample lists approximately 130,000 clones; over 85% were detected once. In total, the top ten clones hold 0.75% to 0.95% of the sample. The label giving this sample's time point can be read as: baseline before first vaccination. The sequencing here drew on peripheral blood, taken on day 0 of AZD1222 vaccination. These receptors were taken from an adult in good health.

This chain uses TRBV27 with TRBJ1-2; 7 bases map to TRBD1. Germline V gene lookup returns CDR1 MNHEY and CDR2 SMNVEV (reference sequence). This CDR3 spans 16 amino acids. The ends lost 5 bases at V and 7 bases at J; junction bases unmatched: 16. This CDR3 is CASSHYTTGRVGGYTF. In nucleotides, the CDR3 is TGTGCCAGCAGTCATTATACGACAGGGAGGGTCGGTGGCTACACCTTC.

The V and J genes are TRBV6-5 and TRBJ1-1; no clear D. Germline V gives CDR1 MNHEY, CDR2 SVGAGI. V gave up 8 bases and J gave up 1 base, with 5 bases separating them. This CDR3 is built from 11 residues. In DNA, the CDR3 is TGTGCCAGCGCAGCGAACACTGAAGCTTTCTTT. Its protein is CASAANTEAFF.

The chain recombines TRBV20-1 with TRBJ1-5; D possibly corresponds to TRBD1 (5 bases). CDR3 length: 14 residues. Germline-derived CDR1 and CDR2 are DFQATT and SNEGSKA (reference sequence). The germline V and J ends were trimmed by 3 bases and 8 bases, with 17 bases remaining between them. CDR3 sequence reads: CSASGAVHGEPQHF. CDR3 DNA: TGCAGTGCTAGTGGGGCAGTACACGGGGAGCCCCAGCATTTT.

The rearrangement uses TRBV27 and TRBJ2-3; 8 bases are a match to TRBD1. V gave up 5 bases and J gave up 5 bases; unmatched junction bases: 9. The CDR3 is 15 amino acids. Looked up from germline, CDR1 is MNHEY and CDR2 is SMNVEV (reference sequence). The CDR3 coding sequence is TGTGCCAGCAGTCTGGACAGGGTTAGGAAAGATACGCAGTATTTT. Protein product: CASSLDRVRKDTQYF.

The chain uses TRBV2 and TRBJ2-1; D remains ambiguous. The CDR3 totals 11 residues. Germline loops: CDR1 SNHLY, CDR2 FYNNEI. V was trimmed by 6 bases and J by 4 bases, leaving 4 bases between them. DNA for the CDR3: TGTGCCAGCAGGGTTTACAATGAGCAGTTCTTC. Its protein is CASRVYNEQFF.

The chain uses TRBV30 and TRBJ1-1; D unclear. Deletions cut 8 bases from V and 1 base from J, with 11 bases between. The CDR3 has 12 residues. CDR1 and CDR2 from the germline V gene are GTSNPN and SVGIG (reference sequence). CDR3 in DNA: TGTGCCCCCTCCCCTACGAACACTGAAGCTTTCTTT. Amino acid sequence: CAPSPTNTEAFF.

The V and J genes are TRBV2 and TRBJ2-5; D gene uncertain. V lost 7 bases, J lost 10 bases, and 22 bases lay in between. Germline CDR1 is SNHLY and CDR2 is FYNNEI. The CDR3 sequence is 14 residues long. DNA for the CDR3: TGTGCCAGCATTCTCCATCCGTCAAATCTGTACCAGTACTTC. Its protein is CASILHPSNLYQYF.

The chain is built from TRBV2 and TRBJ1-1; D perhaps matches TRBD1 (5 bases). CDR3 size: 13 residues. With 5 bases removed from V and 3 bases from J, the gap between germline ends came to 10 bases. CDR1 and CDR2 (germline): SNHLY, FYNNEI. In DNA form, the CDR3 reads TGTGCCAGCAGTTTTCAGGGAGACACTGAAGCTTTCTTT. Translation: CASSFQGDTEAFF.

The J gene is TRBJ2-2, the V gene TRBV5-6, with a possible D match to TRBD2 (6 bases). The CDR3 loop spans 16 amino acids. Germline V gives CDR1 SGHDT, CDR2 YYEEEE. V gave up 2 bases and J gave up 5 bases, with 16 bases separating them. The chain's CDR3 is CASSFGGTPWTGELFF. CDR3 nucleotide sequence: TGTGCCAGCAGCTTTGGCGGGACCCCGTGGACCGGGGAGCTGTTTTTT.

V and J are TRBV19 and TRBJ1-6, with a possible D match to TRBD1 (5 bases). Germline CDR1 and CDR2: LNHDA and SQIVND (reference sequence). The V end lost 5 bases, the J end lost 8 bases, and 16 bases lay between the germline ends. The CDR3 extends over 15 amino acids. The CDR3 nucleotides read TGTGCCAGTAGTCTACAGGTTTTCGGGGATTCACCCCTCCACTTT. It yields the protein CASSLQVFGDSPLHF.

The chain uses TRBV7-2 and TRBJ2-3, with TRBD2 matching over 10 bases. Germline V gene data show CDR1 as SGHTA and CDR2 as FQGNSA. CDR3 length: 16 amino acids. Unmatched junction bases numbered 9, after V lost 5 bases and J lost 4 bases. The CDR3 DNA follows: TGTGCCAGCAGCAGGGGTCTAGCGGGGGTGGCAGATACGCAGTATTTT. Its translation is CASSRGLAGVADTQYF.

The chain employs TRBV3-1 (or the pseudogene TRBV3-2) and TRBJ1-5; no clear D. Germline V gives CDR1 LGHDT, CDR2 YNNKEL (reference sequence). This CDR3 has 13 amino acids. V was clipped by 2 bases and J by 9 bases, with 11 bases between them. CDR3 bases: TGTGCCAGCAGCCAAACGGATGCGGGGCCCCAGCATTTT. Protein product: CASSQTDAGPQHF.